This TCR beta chain was profiled in a study of cytomegalovirus exposure and HLA in healthy donors (dated by TCRdb to about 2017). Notes on the research overall: In an earlier analysis of 550 to 750 of the donors, approximately 260 Gb of sequence data and 100 million or so unique TCR beta sequences from roughly 180 million T cells were reported. An early release that covered fewer than 750 HLA-typed donors contained 300 to 350 gigabases of sequencing data and 80 million or so unique TCR sequences. Of the roughly 390 genotyped donors, 65% to 90% were placed in the genetic ancestry cluster associated with self-reported Caucasian donors. The study aimed to test whether signatures of past pathogen exposure could be identified by cataloging public T cell receptors. Using immunosequencing, the study profiled T cell repertoires from about 610 subjects and related those repertoires to cytomegalovirus serostatus. Besides the first cohort of around 700 subjects, a separate validation cohort made up of some 110 different subjects was used. To predict cytomegalovirus infection status, the study brought together high-throughput TCR immunosequencing, statistical association of individual TCRs with disease status, and machine learning. To study patterns of TCR occurrence, a later analysis re-analyzed previously published TCR beta repertoires from 666 donors and added high-resolution HLA genotyping. Rather than using new phenotypic data, the later analysis identified candidate immune exposures from TCR beta sequences and from how often those sequences occurred across donors. In an earlier analysis of 550 to 700 of the donors, high-throughput TCR beta sequencing was used to judge whether each TCR beta V gene segment behaved as functional or pseudogenic. Donor age, sex, ethnicity and CMV serostatus were compiled alongside the repertoire data. Genome-wide SNP genotypes for about 65% of the 666 donors were used in a later genetic analysis, which treated that subset as a discovery cohort. All discovery cohort repertoires had been generated on a single sequencing platform. HLA typing included class I and class II loci at four-digit resolution. Typing coverage differed by locus: A, B, C, DRB1 and DQB1 were typed in roughly 620-640 donors, DQA1 in approximately 520, DPA1 in nearly 610, and DPB1 in 472. A handful of DR-DQ haplotypes were handled as single units for association and clustering because linkage in the cohort was strong. Among 300 to 500 genotyped donors of the cohort, an average of roughly 230,000 unique TCR beta nucleotide sequences was sequenced per donor, of which 15% to 20% were non-productive.

The cohort consisted of 650 to 700 healthy bone marrow donors. At the time of sampling, every cohort member was nominally healthy, though immune exposures that went unrecorded were likely present. The donor was CMV seropositive and was included in the group of 289 seropositive cohort members. Each donor provided a peripheral blood sample, and peripheral blood mononuclear cells were used for TCR beta sequencing. Genomic DNA extraction from the blood cell samples was performed with the Qiagen DNeasy Blood Extraction Kit. CDR1 and CDR2 were assigned from the germline V gene as SGHNT and YENEEA. Here V drops 9 bases and J drops 2 bases, and the junction holds 7 bases not matched to any gene. The CDR3 holds 15 amino acids from the cysteine to the phenylalanine. Just the 45-base CDR3 DNA is kept, in frame starting at base 1. Paper-wide results and their limitations: Specific HLA alleles were associated with 18,000 or so TCR beta sequences at a false discovery rate of 0.05 in a later analysis. The cohort was sequenced for TCR beta chains only, and without alpha or paired-chain data the features that could be detected were limited. In a later analysis, the rate of TCR association differed among HLA loci, with DRB1 alleles having the most associated TCRs and HLA-C alleles having the fewest. Because the 87-base-pair reads could not distinguish some IMGT-functional V segments, including TRBV6-2 and TRBV6-3, those segments were excluded. The authors suggested that the approach could potentially be extended to other disease states and immunological phenotypes. Correlated functional status among segregating V segments might be attributable to linkage disequilibrium, but an unknown experimental factor could not be ruled out. Because counts were too low, roughly 18 rarely observed V segments, including chromosome 9 orphons, were left out of the earlier analysis of about 620 of the donors. Immune exposure information for the cohort was limited to CMV serostatus. Strong co-occurrence of HLA alleles, especially DR and DQ, made assigning TCR associations to individual alleles difficult. Most CMV-associated TCR beta chains appeared to be HLA-restricted in a later analysis, and the HLA associations seemed to be driven largely by CMV exposure. In a later analysis, several top co-occurrence clusters were reported to appear linked to parvovirus B19, influenza, CMV and Epstein-Barr virus. Presence/absence analyses assumed roughly uniform sequencing depth across donors, an assumption that may not hold. A further reported finding was that TCR beta sequences accurately predicted the HLA-A and HLA-B alleles for most subjects in the first cohort. A later genetic analysis reported fewer N-insertions in productive TCRs among donors in an Asian-associated ancestry cluster than the roughly 670-donor mean. Most TCR sequences were seen in very few donors, while some public TCRs were found in many individuals. Cytomegalovirus status was reported to be diagnosed by the classifier with high specificity and sensitivity in both the original and validation cohorts. In vitro tests confirmed that a few of the cytomegalovirus-associated TCR beta chains recognize cytomegalovirus antigens. The sequencing pipeline was judged likely to have produced a cluster of highly shared sequence variants as a technical artifact. A later genetic analysis associated a missense DCLRE1C variant with V-gene and J-gene trimming of TCR beta chains, and an independent cohort replicated the association. HLA typing was unavailable for some donors at each locus, so association tests used only the typed subset. Broadly in line with IMGT annotations, most TCR beta V segments showed up in productive rearrangements about 87% or about 30% of the time in an earlier analysis of approximately 600 of the donors. The study gave a list of 150 to 200 TCR beta chains associated with cytomegalovirus. Compared with equally common non-associated chains, HLA-associated TCR beta chains in a later analysis were more clonally expanded and had lower generation probabilities.

Receptors were amplified or captured by the immunoSEQ multiplex PCR assay. A mixture of 60 forward primers for TCR Vbeta segments and 13 reverse primers for TCR Jbeta segments was used in the multiplex PCR. A multiplex PCR assay on genomic DNA amplified the CDR3 region of rearranged TCR beta genes. The Illumina HiSeq System was used to sequence the amplified TCR beta libraries as 87-base-pair reads. As for the authors' bioinformatics: In a later analysis, 80 million or so unique TCR beta chains were counted across the roughly 610 repertoires, and roughly 11 million of these chains were shared by at least two donors. Raw reads were error-corrected and collapsed into unique sequences with a nearest-neighbor algorithm that merged closely related sequences to remove PCR and sequencing errors. CDR3 sequences were aligned to IMGT reference sequences to assign V, D and J gene segments. Each retained sequence needed at least a six-nucleotide match to both a V gene segment and a J gene segment. A rearrangement was called productive if the CDR3 had no stop codons and remained in frame with V and J, and every other rearrangement was called non-productive. CDR3 was defined by IMGT convention, running from the second conserved V-encoded cysteine to the conserved J-encoded phenylalanine. Sequences without an unambiguous match to a single V gene segment were excluded from the earlier analysis of approximately 560 of the donors. In an earlier analysis of around 600 of the donors, V segments were called functional above 56.7% productive rearrangements and were called segregating when the between-donor standard deviation exceeded 5%. A statistical classification framework was built to diagnose cytomegalovirus status from the catalog of TCR beta chain sequences. A later analysis assigned V and J genes by comparing TCR nucleotide sequences with IMGT/GENE-DB human TR gene sequences. A later analysis assigned CDR3 sequences and most-parsimonious VDJ recombination scenarios with the TCRdist pipeline. In a later analysis, each TCR beta chain was defined by its CDR3 amino acid sequence together with its V-gene family, and reads lacking a unique V-gene family were excluded. As a way to deal with suspected cross-contamination and a sequencing artifact, a later analysis dropped over 550 nucleotide sequences that were highly shared and had low generation probability. For each public chain, a later analysis derived a clonal expansion index from normalized ranks of inferred template counts within each repertoire. In a later analysis, generation probabilities were computed with a VDJ recombination model fitted to out-of-frame rearrangements, and the resulting probabilities were checked against IGoR. In a later analysis, TCR-TCR, TCR-HLA and TCR-CMV co-occurrence was scored with hypergeometric tests, and a repertoire-size bias correction was applied to TCR pairs. To estimate false discovery rates, a later analysis permuted the HLA or CMV assignments 20 times. A later analysis grouped co-occurring TCRs with DBSCAN, adding TCRdist sequence similarity when clustering within HLA-allele-positive subsets. Repertoires with fewer than 30,000 or more than 120,000 public chains, plus five repertoires with anomalous nucleotide sharing, were excluded from co-occurrence clustering. Held by TCRdb, this immuneACCESS table contains in-frame sequences only and omits some clones. Under half of the omission traces to an unresolved V gene where checked; the cause of the rest is unknown. V, J and clone size are taken as reported in that table, and D and trimming were inferred from the DNA itself. The table for this sample lists about 160,000 clones; 70% to 85% of them were counted only once. 2% to 2.5% of the sample belongs to the ten largest clones.

This clone was seen a handful of times. There is no known antigen for this receptor. Per-nucleotide qualities are absent, and no much larger clonotype sits a single base away. The clonotype originates from a man aged 50-60 years in good health and CMV-seropositive. The sequence joins TRBV11-3 to TRBJ2-2, with 9 bases aligning to TRBD1. The sample taken for sequencing was PBMCs. The sequenced DNA: TGTGCCAGTCAACAGGGGGCAGGAAACACCGGGGAGCTGTTTTTT. This codes for CASQQGAGNTGELFF.